The clone carrying this T cell receptor beta chain was seen a handful of times. This specimen comes from a study of blood T cell repertoires in COVID-19. Background on the study: Sources were T cells, B-cell-depleted T cells, or PBMCs; the material itself was cDNA or gDNA.

The data were produced by immunoSEQ multiplex PCR, yet TCRdb's version contains in-frame clones alone and is incomplete. The repertoire holds roughly 170,000 clones, about 83% seen once, with less than 9% in the top ten. The germline V gene has CDR1 SGHKS and CDR2 YYEKEE (reference sequence). This CDR3 is 13 amino acids long. Between the trimmed V and J ends, which lost 2 bases and 4 bases, there was a span of 9 bases. Source material: peripheral blood. The gene calls are TRBV5-5 and TRBJ2-5; D remains ambiguous. This clonotype was sampled from a middle-aged man who had recovered from COVID-19. The CDR3 reads CASSLGDLETQYF. The CDR3 nucleotides are TGTGCCAGCAGCTTAGGAGACTTAGAGACCCAGTACTTC.